A single T cell receptor (beta chain) is shown here with its context. Its antigen is not known. This sample was included in a study of early stage breast cancer tumors. Study-wide context: ER+/PR+/HER2- status applied to twelve of 16 invasive breast tumors. Under 10 ER+/PR+/HER2- tumors were invasive ductal; a few were invasive lobular.

Clones were sequenced by immunoSEQ multiplex PCR, and TCRdb holds only the in-frame ones, with some missing. The sample lists around 7,900 clones; approximately 62% were seen once. This CDR3 comprises 11 residues. Deletions cut 3 bases from V and 10 bases from J, with 10 bases between. The germline gives CDR1 DFQATT, CDR2 SNEGSKA (reference sequence). Notes on the study in general: Commonly generated sequences made up most enriched TCRB sequences shared between patients. Tumors had around 2.3-fold higher T cell density than normal breast.

The chain recombines TRBV20-1 with TRBJ2-1, with D maybe TRBD1 (6 bases). This sequence was found in a person aged 65-85 years with breast cancer. The sequencing sample was made of breast tumor tissue. The CDR3 sequence: CSASRGGEQFF. CDR3 DNA sequence: TGCAGTGCTAGCAGGGGTGGCGAGCAGTTCTTC.